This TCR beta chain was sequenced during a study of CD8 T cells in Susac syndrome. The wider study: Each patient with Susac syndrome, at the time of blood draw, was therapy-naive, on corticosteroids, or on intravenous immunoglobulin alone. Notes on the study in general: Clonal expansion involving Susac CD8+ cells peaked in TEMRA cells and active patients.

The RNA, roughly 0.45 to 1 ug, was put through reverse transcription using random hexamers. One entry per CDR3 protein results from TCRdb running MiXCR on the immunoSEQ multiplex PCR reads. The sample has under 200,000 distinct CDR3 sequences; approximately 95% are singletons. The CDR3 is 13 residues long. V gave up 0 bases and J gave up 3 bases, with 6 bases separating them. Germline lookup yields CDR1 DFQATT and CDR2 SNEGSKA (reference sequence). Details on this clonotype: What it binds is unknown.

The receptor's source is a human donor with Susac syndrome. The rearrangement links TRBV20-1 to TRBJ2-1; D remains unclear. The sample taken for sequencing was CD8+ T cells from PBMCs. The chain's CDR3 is CSARDQGYNEQFF. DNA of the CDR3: TGCAGTGCTAGAGATCAAGGCTACAATGAGCAGTTCTTC.